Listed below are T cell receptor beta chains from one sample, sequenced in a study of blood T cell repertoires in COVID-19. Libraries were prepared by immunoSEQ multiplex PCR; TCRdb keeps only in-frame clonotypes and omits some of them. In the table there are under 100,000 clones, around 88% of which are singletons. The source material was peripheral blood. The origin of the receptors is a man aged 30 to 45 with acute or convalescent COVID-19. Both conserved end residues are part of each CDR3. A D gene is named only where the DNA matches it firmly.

TGTGCCAGCTCACCCTCGGGTAGCGGGAACACCGGGGAGCTGTTTTTT CASSPSGSGNTGELFF TRBJ2-2 TRBV18 NA
TGTGCCAGTAGTCCTTTGGGGGGCTCTGGGGCCAACGTCCTGACTTTC CASSPLGGSGANVLTF TRBJ2-6 TRBV19 NA
TGTGCCAGCAATGACCGGGACATAAGCTCCTACGAGCAGTACTTC CASNDRDISSYEQYF TRBJ2-7 TRBV2 NA
TGCGCCAGCAGCCTGATGACTAGTAGGGTGGATGAGCAGTTCTTC CASSLMTSRVDEQFF TRBJ2-1 TRBV5-1 NA
TGTGCCTGGAGCCTTCATGGGGGGAGATCGGCAGATACGCAGTATTTT CAWSLHGGRSADTQYF TRBJ2-3 TRBV30 NA
TGTGCCAGCAGTCAATTACAGGGTATCTCTGAAGCTTTCTTT CASSQLQGISEAFF TRBJ1-1 TRBV6-6 NA
TGTGCCAGCAGCCCGGACAAGAGCTCCTACGAGCAGTACTTC CASSPDKSSYEQYF TRBJ2-7 TRBV4-2 NA
TGTGCCAGCAGCCAATCACGGGGAGTAGGTGAGCAGTTCTTC CASSQSRGVGEQFF TRBJ2-1 TRBV3-1/TRBV3-2 NA
TGCGCCAGCAGTCCGACTTATTCTGGGGCCAACGTCCTGACTTTC CASSPTYSGANVLTF TRBJ2-6 TRBV10-2 NA
TGTGCCAGCGGTGTAGCGGGAGGCACCGGGGAGCTGTTTTTT CASGVAGGTGELFF TRBJ2-2 TRBV2 TRBD2
TGTGCCAGCAGCCCGGACAGGGGACTTACTAGCACAGATACGCAGTATTTT CASSPDRGLTSTDTQYF TRBJ2-3 TRBV7-8 TRBD1
TGTGCCAGTAGTATGGGCCGGGACAGGGGGCTCGAAGGTAGGGCCTACGAGCAGTACTTC CASSMGRDRGLEGRAYEQYF TRBJ2-7 TRBV19 TRBD1
TGTGCCAGTCGGGACAGAAACGAGCAGTACTTC CASRDRNEQYF TRBJ2-7 TRBV19 TRBD1
TGTGCCAGCAGCAAAGGTGGTAGCCGCCTCTCCTACGAGCAGTACTTC CASSKGGSRLSYEQYF TRBJ2-7 TRBV21-1 NA
TGTGCCAGCAGCCCCCGACAACGTCGAGGCTACACCTTC CASSPRQRRGYTF TRBJ1-2 TRBV7-8 NA
TGTGCCAGCAGTCTCGGACTAGCGGTACCCTACGAGCAGTACTTC CASSLGLAVPYEQYF TRBJ2-7 TRBV28 TRBD2
TGTGCCAGCACCGAAAGCGGTTTCTACCGCCCCTTATCCGATTTTTATGGCTACACCTTC CASTESGFYRPLSDFYGYTF TRBJ1-2 TRBV14 NA
TGCGCCAGCAGCTTGGAGGTTTCCGGGACTAGTCCACCAAAGCAGTATTTT CASSLEVSGTSPPKQYF TRBJ2-3 TRBV5-1 TRBD2
TGTGCCAGCAGAGGTGTTTCGGGCTACGAGCAGTACTTC CASRGVSGYEQYF TRBJ2-7 TRBV4-2 NA
TGTGCCAGCAGTTATGGAAGCGGGCACAATGAGCAGTTCTTC CASSYGSGHNEQFF TRBJ2-1 TRBV6-5 NA
TGTGCCAGCAGTCTGGGTAACAGGGTTTCACCCCTCCACTTT CASSLGNRVSPLHF TRBJ1-6 TRBV7-2 NA
TGTGCCAGCAGCTTATCTCTCGGTGAAGCTTTCTTT CASSLSLGEAFF TRBJ1-1 TRBV7-2 NA
TGTGCCAGCAGCTTTTCTCAGGCTTACACCGGGGAGCTGTTTTTT CASSFSQAYTGELFF TRBJ2-2 TRBV7-9 NA